These 14 T cell receptor beta chains were sequenced from one sample in a study of regulatory T cells in long-lasting Graves disease. Time point given: newly diagnosed GD, antithyroid drugs for less than 3 months. Generation of the TCR library employed RNA extracted from PBMCs. Relying on iRepertoire HTBI primers and Arm-PCR of CDR3 regions, the team built TCR beta libraries. TCRdb passed the multiplex PCR reads through MiXCR, listing each CDR3 protein once. The table lists roughly 380,000 distinct CDR3 sequences, roughly a sixth of them singletons. The sample was peripheral blood mononuclear cells (PBMCs), taken at new diagnosis, from a patient treated with antithyroid drugs. Source of these receptors: a female donor with Graves disease.

In this sample, this clonotype turned up many times. The gene calls are TRBV29-1 and TRBJ1-1; D possibly corresponds to TRBD1 (5 bases). Trimming took off 7 bases at V and 0 bases at J, with 15 bases between the two ends. CDR3 length: 14 amino acids. The germline V gene encodes CDR1 SQVTM and CDR2 ANQGSEA. In DNA form, the CDR3 reads TGCAGCGCGGTGGGGGGGGGTCTGAACACTGAAGCTTTCTTT. Encoded protein: CSAVGGGLNTEAFF.

Ten or more counts support this clonotype. The J gene is TRBJ2-1, the V gene TRBV4-3; possible D gene TRBD2, 6 bases. CDR1 is LGHNA, CDR2 YSLEER, per germline. Trimming left V 2 bases short and J 7 bases short, with 15 bases between. CDR3 length: 15 residues. The CDR3 coding sequence is TGCGCCAGCAGCCAACACTCTGGGACTGTTAATGAGCAGTTCTTC. Amino acid sequence: CASSQHSGTVNEQFF.

This clonotype was seen just once. The chain has TRBV18 and TRBJ1-2; 7 bases are shared with TRBD1. The V and J ends lost 5 bases and 4 bases, in that order; junction bases with no gene match: 10. The germline gives CDR1 KGHSH, CDR2 LQKENI. The CDR3 runs to 15 residues. CDR3 DNA sequence: TGTGCCAGCTCAAAGGGGGCAATATTCCTCTATGGCTACACCTTC. It translates to CASSKGAIFLYGYTF.

The genes are TRBV10-3 and TRBJ2-3; possible D gene TRBD1, 5 bases. This CDR3 is built from 19 residues. Trimming cost V 2 bases and J 2 bases, with 23 bases left between them. CDR1 and CDR2 from the germline V gene are ENHRY and SYGVKD. The CDR3 DNA reads as TGTGCCATCAGTGAGCCTTTCCCCGACGACAGCGCCTCCACAGATACGCAGTATTTT. Its protein product is CAISEPFPDDSASTDTQYF.

This clonotype was detected ten times or more. V usage is TRBV20-1 and J usage is TRBJ2-5; no clear D. Germline assignment: CDR1 DFQATT and CDR2 SNEGSKA (reference sequence). Between the trimmed V and J ends, which lost 4 bases and 4 bases, there was a span of 10 bases. The length of the CDR3 is 12 residues. This CDR3 reads CSATDEAETQYF. CDR3 bases: TGCAGTGCTACCGACGAGGCAGAGACCCAGTACTTC.

This clonotype was recorded at least ten times. The chain combines TRBV7-9 with TRBJ2-7, with D perhaps TRBD1 or TRBD2 (6 bases each). This CDR3 spans 16 amino acids. Trimming pared 5 bases from V and 0 bases from J, leaving 17 bases between. The V gene's germline CDR1 is SEHNR and CDR2 FQNEAQ (reference sequence). This CDR3 reads CASSPPRGQSSYEQYF. DNA for the CDR3: TGTGCCAGCAGCCCCCCTCGGGGGCAGAGCTCCTACGAGCAGTACTTC. Filled out from reference TRBV7-9 and TRBJ2-7, the complete variable domain reads DTGVSQNPRHKITKRGQNVTFRCDPISEHNRLYWYRQTLGQGPEFLTYFQNEAQLEKSRLLSDRFSAERPKGSFSTLEIQRTEQGDSAMYLCASSPPRGQSSYEQYFGPGTRLTVT.

V is TRBV30 and J is TRBJ2-4, with 12 bases that match TRBD2. The ends lost 6 bases at V and 8 bases at J; junction bases unmatched: 5. CDR1 is GTSNPN, CDR2 SVGIG, per germline (reference sequence). This CDR3 spans 13 amino acids. CDR3 DNA: TGTGCCTGCGCGACTAGCGGGGGACACATTCAGTACTTC. Translated, it gives CACATSGGHIQYF.

This clonotype is a singleton in its sample. This rearrangement joins TRBV18 to TRBJ2-3; no definite D call. V was pared by 3 bases and J by 4 bases, with 8 bases between. This CDR3 spans 13 amino acids. Germline values: CDR1 KGHSH, CDR2 LQKENI. CDR3 DNA: TGTGCCAGCTCACCGCTCATATCAGATACGCAGTATTTT. Amino acid sequence: CASSPLISDTQYF.

In this sample, this clonotype turned up a few times. The chain employs TRBV29-1 and TRBJ2-3; D remains ambiguous. The V end was cut by 6 bases, the J end by 0 bases, with 13 bases between. This CDR3 has 14 residues. Per germline, CDR1 SQVTM and CDR2 ANQGSEA. Written as DNA, the CDR3 is TGCAGCGTCTGGTCGAAAACTAGCACAGATACGCAGTATTTT. As protein: CSVWSKTSTDTQYF.

This clonotype has ten or more counts. The rearrangement joins TRBV2 to TRBJ1-5; perhaps TRBD1 as D (5 bases). The length of the CDR3 is 15 residues. Trimming took off 5 bases at V and 5 bases at J, with 16 bases between the two ends. The germline gives CDR1 SNHLY, CDR2 FYNNEI. CDR3 sequence: CASSSPGQGHQPQHF. CDR3 bases: TGTGCCAGCAGTTCACCGGGGCAGGGACATCAGCCCCAGCATTTT.

A remark on this clonotype: Only one base separates this from a far larger clonotype, so it likely reflects a read error. CDR3 DNA sequence: TGTGCCAGCAGCCTCGGGACTAGCACAGATACGCAGCATTTT. It is translated as CASSLGTSTDTQHF. V and J are TRBV27 and TRBJ2-3; a possible D gene is TRBD1 (5 bases). The last part of the DNA fits TRBJ1-5 better; the J call may be wrong. This CDR3 has 14 amino acids. The germline gives CDR1 MNHEY, CDR2 SMNVEV (reference sequence).

In regard to this clonotype: A far larger clone is one base from this, pointing to a likely read error. CDR3: CASSLGPGDYNEQYF. The CDR3 nucleotides are TGTGCCAGCAGTTTAGGGCCAGGGGACTACAATGAGCAGTACTTC. The chain couples TRBV28 to TRBJ2-7; possibly TRBD2 for D (7 bases). Trimming pared 2 bases from V and 7 bases from J, leaving 18 bases between. The CDR3 loop spans 15 amino acids. The germline gives CDR1 MDHEN, CDR2 SYDVKM.

This clonotype was counted many times. The chain recombines TRBV27 with TRBJ1-6, with D unresolved. This CDR3 contains 15 residues. Per the germline V gene, CDR1 is MNHEY and CDR2 is SMNVEV (reference sequence). V lost 2 bases and J 10 bases, leaving 15 bases between the germline ends. The CDR3 is CASSLDGLDGSPLHF. CDR3 bases: TGTGCCAGCAGTTTAGACGGGCTCGACGGATCACCCCTCCACTTT.

A few counts support this clonotype. The CDR3 sequence is CASRLARSSYEQYF. The CDR3 nucleotides are TGTGCCAGCAGGCTAGCGAGATCCTCCTACGAGCAGTACTTC. This sequence joins TRBV7-2 and TRBJ2-7, with a weak D call TRBD2 (6 bases). Trimming pared 6 bases from V and 0 bases from J, leaving 12 bases between. Germline CDR1 SGHTA, CDR2 FQGNSA. This CDR3 spans 14 amino acids.